Presented here are 15 T cell receptor beta chains from one specimen sequenced in a study of Tregs in tolerant kidney transplant recipients. Related graft donors supplied nonmyeloablative bone marrow transplants, and mixed chimerism was transient. Clones were sequenced by immunoSEQ multiplex PCR, and TCRdb holds only the in-frame ones, with some missing. The specimen's table records about 14,000 clones. The sequencing used CD8+ T cells from blood (PBMCs), collected 6 months after the transplant. These receptors all come from a human patient who received a combined kidney and bone marrow transplant. Some T cells may have originated in the graft donor.

Note on this clone: The CDR3 end falls 3 residues outside the read, so it is completed with the germline J gene. The chain links TRBV19 to TRBJ2-3; possibly TRBD1 for D (5 bases). There are 16 residues in the CDR3. Looked up from germline, CDR1 is LNHDA and CDR2 is SQIVND (reference sequence). The part of the CDR3 DNA that was read is TGTGCCAGTAGTATAGAAGGCCAGGGTAGCAATCAGCCG. Encoded protein: CASSIEGQGSNQP. The complete CDR3 reads CASSIEGQGSNQPQYF.

To note about this clone: With the read ending 3 residues before the CDR3 end, the germline J gene is used to fill in that end. The gene calls are TRBV5-1 and TRBJ2-2, with TRBD2 identical over 13 bases. This CDR3 contains 17 residues. Germline lookup yields CDR1 SGHRS and CDR2 YFSETQ. Trimming took 0 bases from V and 6 from J; bases not matched to a gene: 5. The sequenced CDR3 bases are TGCGCCAGCAGCTTGGGACTAGCGGGGGGCTCACCCGGGGAG. Translation gives CASSLGLAGGSPGE. The whole CDR3 protein is CASSLGLAGGSPGELFF. The full variable domain, with the rest looked up from reference TRBV5-1 and TRBJ2-2, is KAGVTQTPRYLIKTRGQQVTLSCSPISGHRSVSWYQQTPGQGLQFLFEYFSETQRNKGNFPGRFSGRQFSNSRSEMNVSTLELGDSALYLCASSLGLAGGSPGELFFGEGSRLTVL.

Note on this clone: The CDR3 is cut off 3 residues early in the read; its end comes from the germline J gene. This chain uses TRBV2 with TRBJ2-3, with 7 bases fitting TRBD2. Germline V gene data show CDR1 as SNHLY and CDR2 as FYNNEI. The length of the CDR3 is 16 residues. J was trimmed by 0 bases and V by 1 base; bases with no gene match: 4. CDR3 DNA, as far as it was read: TGTGCCAGCAGTGAAGTGCGCGGGGGAAGCACAGATACG. Its protein product is CASSEVRGGSTDT. The whole CDR3 region reads CASSEVRGGSTDTQYF.

Details on this clone: The CDR3 is cut off 3 residues early in the read; its end comes from the germline J gene. The rearrangement uses TRBV5-1 and TRBJ1-1; TRBD1 is a possible D gene (5 bases). This CDR3 region has 12 residues. Germline V CDR1 and CDR2: SGHRS, YFSETQ. Trimming shortened V by 3 bases and J by 4 bases, and 7 bases separated the two germline ends. The DNA read from the CDR3 is TGCGCCAGCAGCTCGGGACTCACTGAA. Its protein is CASSSGLTE. Given in full, the CDR3 is CASSSGLTEAFF.

For this clone: The read finishes 3 residues shy of the CDR3 end, and the germline J gene is used to complete it. J is TRBJ2-3 and V is TRBV20-1; 7 bases fit TRBD1. The germline gives CDR1 DFQATT, CDR2 SNEGSKA (reference sequence). The CDR3 is 16 residues long. The junction had 8 bases not matched to a gene; V was cut back by 0 bases and J by 2 bases. CDR3 bases read: TGCAGTGCTAGAGATGTTGCGAGGGGGCCCACAGATACG. This encodes CSARDVARGPTDT. The CDR3 in full is CSARDVARGPTDTQYF.

Comments on this clone: One end of the junction does not line up with germline, which may come from a read error. The CDR3 end is not reached by the read, which stops 3 residues before it; the germline J gene fills it in. The V and J genes are TRBV5-5 and TRBJ2-4; D is ambiguous. Germline V gene lookup returns CDR1 SGHKS and CDR2 YYEKEE (reference sequence). The CDR3 consists of 15 residues. The sequenced part of the CDR3 DNA is TGTGCCACCAGCTTTTTCCCGGGAGCCAAAAACATT. Protein sequence: CATSFFPGAKNI. The entire CDR3 protein is CATSFFPGAKNIQYF.

As regards this clone: Read coverage stops 3 residues before the CDR3 terminus; the germline J gene supplies the remainder. The chain employs TRBV13 and TRBJ2-3; 13 bases agree with TRBD2. This CDR3 is 17 amino acids long. Per the germline V gene, CDR1 is PRHDT and CDR2 is FYEKMQ (reference sequence). V shed 5 bases, J shed 1 base, and the junction held 6 bases outside the gene matches. The chain's CDR3 is CASSRRGTSGGTDTQYF. The sequenced CDR3 bases are TGTGCCAGCAGCCGCCGTGGGACTAGCGGGGGCACAGATACG.

Remarks on this clone: Coverage ceases 3 residues before the CDR3 finishes, and the germline J gene fills in the end. This chain connects TRBV27 to TRBJ2-1; 13 positions match TRBD2. Germline V gene lookup returns CDR1 MNHEY and CDR2 SMNVEV (reference sequence). The CDR3 runs 18 residues. Trimming cost V 5 bases and J 8 bases; bases outside gene matches: 15. CDR3 bases read: TGTGCCAGCAGTCCCTTACTAGCGGGAGGGCCAATTTTCGATGAG. It translates to CASSPLLAGGPIFDE. From start to end, the CDR3 is CASSPLLAGGPIFDEQFF.

As to this clone: The observed sequence ends 3 residues before the CDR3 terminus, with the missing tail filled in from the germline J gene. V and J are TRBV20-1 and TRBJ2-3, with TRBD2 identical over 7 bases. Trimming cost V 4 bases and J 0 bases; bases outside gene matches: 7. Per the germline V gene, CDR1 is DFQATT and CDR2 is SNEGSKA (reference sequence). The CDR3 has 15 residues. The CDR3 sequence: CSAKLAYISTDTQYF. The part of the CDR3 DNA that was read is TGCAGTGCTAAACTAGCGTATATTAGCACAGATACG.

Regarding this clone: The CDR3 goes on 3 residues after the read ends, and that part is filled in from the germline J gene. V and J are TRBV2 and TRBJ1-1; a weak D match, TRBD1 (6 bases). CDR3 length equals 16 residues. Trimming took 3 bases from V and 1 from J, leaving 15 bases between them. Looked up from germline, CDR1 is SNHLY and CDR2 is FYNNEI. This CDR3 reads CASSEARGGKNTEAFF. CDR3 bases read: TGTGCCAGCAGTGAGGCCAGGGGTGGGAAGAACACTGAA. Supplemented by reference TRBV2 and TRBJ1-1, the full variable domain reads EPEVTQTPSHQVTQMGQEVILRCVPISNHLYFYWYRQILGQKVEFLVSFYNNEISEKSEIFDDQFSVERPDGSNFTLKIRSTKLEDSAMYFCASSEARGGKNTEAFFGQGTRLTVV.

The CDR3 bases that were read are TGTGCTAGTGGAGAACAGGGGTACGAG. Protein: CASGEQGYE. The complete CDR3 sequence is CASGEQGYEQYF. The rearrangement links TRBV12-5 to TRBJ2-7; 7 bases line up with TRBD1. The read halts 3 residues ahead of the CDR3 end, with the missing end drawn from the germline J gene. Germline V gene lookup returns CDR1 LGHNT and CDR2 FRNRAP. The CDR3 totals 12 residues. Unmatched junction bases numbered 3, after V lost 6 bases and J lost 4 bases.

Comments on this clone: The sequence runs out 3 residues before the end of the CDR3; the remainder is reconstructed from the germline J gene. The chain employs TRBV7-6 and TRBJ1-5; D not certain. V was shortened by 5 bases and J by 4 bases, with 9 bases between the two germline ends. Looked up from germline, CDR1 is SGHVS and CDR2 is FNYEAQ. CDR3 length equals 13 residues. CDR3 loop: CASSAYRNQPQHF. The covered CDR3 bases are TGTGCCAGCAGCGCCTACCGAAATCAGCCC.

Remarks on this clone: The read ends 3 residues before the CDR3 terminus; that terminus is restored from the germline J gene. The genes are TRBV7-2 and TRBJ1-6; D is undetermined. V lost 2 bases to trimming and J lost 3 bases, with 8 bases between them. The CDR3 has 15 residues. Germline V lookup: CDR1 SGHTA, CDR2 FQGNSA. CDR3 DNA (partial): TGTGCCAGCAGCTTATACAGAAACTATAATTCACCC. Its translation is CASSLYRNYNSP. The complete CDR3 protein is CASSLYRNYNSPLHF.

Concerning this clone: The read is 3 residues too short to cover the CDR3 end, so that end is filled in from the germline J gene. This rearrangement joins TRBV6-1 to TRBJ1-2; tentatively, D is TRBD1 (5 bases). Per germline, CDR1 MNHNS and CDR2 SASEGT. The CDR3 length is 15 residues. The V and J ends lost 2 bases and 2 bases respectively, with 12 bases between them. The CDR3 bases that were read are TGTGCCAGCAGTGAAAGTACAGGCTTCAACTATGGC. Translated: CASSESTGFNYG. The entire CDR3 reads CASSESTGFNYGYTF.

To note about this clone: From the germline J gene comes the end of the CDR3, since the read stops 3 residues before it. The J gene is TRBJ2-7, the V gene TRBV10-1; 11 nucleotides align to TRBD2. V gave up 4 bases and J gave up 3 bases; unmatched junction bases: 2. Germline-derived CDR1 and CDR2 are WNHNN and SYGVQD (reference sequence). The CDR3 is 14 residues long. The CDR3 is CASSGGLAGYEQYF. Partial CDR3 DNA: TGCGCCAGCAGTGGAGGACTAGCGGGCTACGAG.